This T cell receptor beta chain was identified during a study of blood T cell repertoires in COVID-19. Study-level information: The cDNA or gDNA used as material had been derived from T cells, B-cell-depleted T cells, or PBMCs.

Profiling relied on immunoSEQ multiplex PCR, and the TCRdb table lists in-frame clones only, not all of them. Counted here are approximately 250,000 clones, around nine tenths occurring once; the ten biggest clones make up roughly 8%. CDR3 length equals 14 residues. The germline V gene encodes CDR1 LGHDT and CDR2 YNNKEL (reference sequence). V lost 5 bases and J lost 3, with 14 bases in between. Sequenced: peripheral blood. The chain combines TRBV3-1 (or the pseudogene TRBV3-2) with TRBJ2-7; D is possibly TRBD2 (5 bases). This TCR derives from a man aged 35 to 55 with active or convalescent COVID-19. The CDR3 spells CASSSHVGLYEQYF. CDR3 in DNA: TGTGCCAGCAGCTCCCATGTTGGACTCTACGAGCAGTACTTC.